Sequencing of this T cell receptor beta chain was carried out in a study of blood T cell repertoires in COVID-19. The wider study: Samples of COVID-19 (acute and convalescent) were obtained from the United States, Italy and Spain. The analysed material was cDNA or gDNA that came from T cells, B-cell-depleted T cells, or PBMCs.

The V segment lost 3 bases and the J segment 2 bases; nucleotides outside the gene matches: 6. Germline V gene lookup returns CDR1 SGHTA and CDR2 FQGNSA. The CDR3 runs to 15 residues. How the authors handled the data: Scientists estimated how many nucleated cells there were by amplifying reference gene primers. This table comes from immunoSEQ multiplex PCR, and its TCRdb copy is limited to in-frame clones, with some not included. V and J calls and clone size follow that table, whereas D and trimming were derived from the DNA. The data contain 120,000 to 150,000 clones, about nine tenths of them seen just once; the ten biggest clones take up 1.5% to 2%.

Material: peripheral blood. This TCR came from a human donor in a cohort sampled during active COVID-19. This sequence joins TRBV7-2 and TRBJ2-5; 7 bases align to TRBD2. CDR3 sequence (DNA): TGTGCCAGCAGCTTTGTGGCGGGGGAGCAAGAGACCCAGTACTTC. Protein sequence: CASSFVAGEQETQYF.